This T cell receptor (beta chain) derives from a study of response to subunit inactivated influenza vaccine. A remark on this clonotype: Its target is unknown.

Study-wide findings and caveats: T cells newly recruited by each seasonal influenza vaccination are few, the authors suggested.

TCRdb redid the calling of the RT-PCR reads with MiXCR, one entry per CDR3 protein. The sample contains around 530,000 distinct CDR3 sequences, approximately 15% of which appear only once. CDR1 and CDR2 from the germline V gene are MDHEN and SYDVKM. V shed 3 bases and J shed 1 base, with 13 bases lying between them. The length of the CDR3 is 15 residues. The chain couples TRBV28 to TRBJ2-7; D is uncertain. This sequence originates from a man between 50 and 70 years old who received an inactivated influenza vaccine. The sample was CD4+ T cells sorted from PBMCs, taken less than 25 months after vaccination. CDR3 coding DNA: TGTGCCAGCAGTTTTCGACGGAAACCGTCCTACGAGCAGTACTTC. It translates to CASSFRRKPSYEQYF.